The present TCR beta chain was sequenced within a study of regulatory T cells in long-lasting Graves disease. Study results and limitations: Persistent patients had a count of shared public clonotypes (more than 2,500) that exceeded that of new patients (approximately 1,000).

This clonotype was found many times. The antigen remains unidentified. CDR3 regions were amplified by Arm-PCR using iRepertoire HTBI primers to build TCR beta libraries. A single record per CDR3 protein comes from TCRdb applying MiXCR to the multiplex PCR reads. The data contain fewer than 500,000 distinct CDR3 sequences, under 20% of them singletons. The time point: newly diagnosed GD, antithyroid drugs for less than 3 months. From RNA extracted from PBMCs, the TCR library was made. An endocrinology unit in Xi'an, China, supplied the patients. These same records also appear under a second study, on T cells in Graves' hyperthyroidism and ophthalmopathy. That source adds: Diagnoses used clinical symptoms, serum thyroxine and TRAb, thyroid ultrasound and orbital computed tomography. The TCR CDR3 was amplified in a first-round RT-PCR using the HTBI primer set.

The sequence was obtained from a man in his forties with Graves disease. Sequenced material: peripheral blood mononuclear cells (PBMCs), taken at new diagnosis, from a patient treated with antithyroid drugs.

This chain's CDR3 is CASTAGLAGVDEQYF. In DNA form, the CDR3 reads TGTGCCAGCACTGCGGGACTAGCGGGAGTTGACGAGCAGTACTTC. The gene calls are TRBV2 and TRBJ2-7; 14 nucleotides agree with TRBD2. CDR3 length equals 15 residues. The V segment lost 7 bases and the J segment 5 bases; nucleotides outside the gene matches: 7. Germline loops: CDR1 SNHLY, CDR2 FYNNEI.